The clone carrying this TCR beta chain was seen a few times. TCRdb re-called the RT-PCR reads through MiXCR, storing one row per CDR3 protein. The table lists about 960,000 distinct CDR3 sequences, more than 15% of them singletons, with 5% to 7.5% in the top ten. The CDR3 runs 18 residues. Unmatched junction bases numbered 7, after V lost 2 bases and J lost 0 bases. Per the germline V gene, CDR1 is MNHEY and CDR2 is SVGEGT. The sample is drawn from a study of patients and donors after allogeneic stem cell transplantation. Material for sequencing was blood, either unsorted or a sorted T cell fraction (not recorded which). The chain has TRBV6-2 or TRBV6-3 and TRBJ2-3; 11 bases are shared with TRBD2. The clonotype originates from a human donor who was either an allogeneic HSCT recipient or a stem cell or donor lymphocyte infusion donor (not recorded which). It is not recorded whose cells these are; they may come from a transplant donor. For the CDR3, the DNA is TGTGCCAGCAGTTACCAAACTAGCGGGAGCCCTAGCACAGATACGCAGTATTTT. As protein: CASSYQTSGSPSTDTQYF.